Detailed here is one TCR beta chain. Its antigen is still unknown. Nothing much larger sits one base from this clone, and base qualities are not available. Read against the paper, the sample's time point label means: baseline before first vaccination. The sample's treatment or condition, from its label and the paper: meningococcal conjugate vaccine given as trial control. Vaccinee samples came from UK trials COV001 and COV002, including a single-blind randomized controlled phase 2/3 trial of AZD1222 (ChAdOx1 nCoV-19) in healthy adults. For TCRbeta chain sequencing, PBMC samples from trial participants were taken at day 0 and at day 28 after the second dose. The sample comes from a study of T cell responses to AZD1222 COVID-19 vaccine (dated by TCRdb to 2020 to 2023). About the study as a whole: TCR sequencing was performed for about 250 trial participants, of whom about 200 were given two doses of AZD1222 and around 26 were given two doses of MenACWY control vaccine. Trial participants were enrolled by age into subgroups of 18-55, 56-69 and 70-plus years, and approximately 150, 30 and 60 TCR-sequenced participants, respectively, were included in these subgroups. Paper-wide results and their limitations: The whole spike protein was spanned by vaccine-associated CD4 TCRs, and dominant responses were seen in regions 160-218 and 743-854. Epitopes outside the regions mutated in the B.1.351 and B.1.1.7 variants were reportedly recognized by nearly half of the unique spike-specific TCRs. In the small 56-69-year group, the increase in depth fell short of significance, most likely because of low power. Because no day 14 peak-response samples were available, the repertoires could be characterized only after the peak T cell response. Participants were mostly white British and included more females than males, and it was suggested by the authors that clonal diversity may have been underestimated. Spike-specific TCR breadth and depth rose significantly after two AZD1222 doses compared with day 0 and with MenACWY recipients. Conclusions about previously exposed vaccinees are limited because only six or seven AZD1222 recipients were SARS-CoV-2 seropositive at baseline.

The CDR3 regions of human TCRbeta chains were analyzed by immunosequencing. As for the original processing: Repertoire TCRs were checked for matches against a reference library of SARS-CoV-2-specific TCRs that had been generated using the MIRA antigen-specificity platform. Breadth was defined as the fraction of unique TCRs that were SARS-CoV-2-associated, and depth was defined as the fraction of total T cells that were SARS-CoV-2-associated. Using the MIRA data, each spike-specific TCR was assigned both to the spike region to which the TCR was reactive and to a CD4 or CD8 class. Log10-transformed breadth and depth values were compared by one-way ANOVA with Sidak's multiple comparisons tests. The immuneACCESS repertoire file appears here via TCRdb, limited to in-frame rearrangements. These files lack a portion of the clones; in checked studies, under half of the deficit traces to unresolved V genes, and the cause of the others is not known. V and J calls and clone size are copied from that table; D and trimming were computed from the DNA. In all, the sample holds 100,000 to 150,000 clones, and 90% of those were seen once. The ten most abundant clones make up around 4.5% of the sample.

V is pared back by 0 bases and J by 1 base, with 12 bases lying between the germline termini. CDR1 and CDR2, looked up from the germline V gene, are MNHEY and SVGEGT. There are 16 amino acids in the CDR3, from cysteine to phenylalanine inclusive. Just the 48-base CDR3 DNA is kept, in frame starting at base 1. This material consisted of peripheral blood, taken on day 0 of MenACWY control vaccination. The V and J segments used are TRBV6-2 or TRBV6-3 and TRBJ1-1, with no confident D gene call. The receptor comes from an adult in good health. CDR3 protein: CASSYSSKGTNTEAFF. The DNA sequence is given as TGTGCCAGCAGTTACTCGAGCAAGGGTACGAACACTGAAGCTTTCTTT.